This T cell receptor beta chain was sequenced during a study of T-cell reconstitution after alpha-beta-depleted transplantation in children. Study-level findings and limits: Surviving thymic progenitors and recipient T cells were the source of high TCRbeta diversity at day 60 in some patients. Most T-cell counts and diversity one year after the transplant came from T cells that were newly produced. It was reported that alpha-beta T cells came from several hundred expanded graft clones (about two months after transplant).

From germline, CDR1 is SGHRS and CDR2 YFSETQ. The V end was cut by 4 bases, the J end by 1 base, with 12 bases between. CDR3 length equals 15 residues. During its preparation, the TCRbeta library received unique molecular identifiers. Each CDR3 protein is one row after TCRdb ran MiXCR on the PCR reads. Of hundreds of thousands of distinct CDR3 sequences in the sample, over 15% were seen once. A single count supports this clonotype. Its target is unknown. Source: PBMCs, mostly from graft donor cells, taken 360 days after TCRalphabeta/CD19-depleted stem cell transplant. This clonotype originated in a male patient between 2 and 10 years old who had a stem cell transplant for acute lymphoblastic leukemia, so the T cells may come from the graft donor. The V gene is TRBV5-1, the J gene TRBJ1-5, with D maybe TRBD1 (6 bases). DNA for the CDR3: TGCGCCAGCAGCGAGACCGGGACAAGCAATCAGCCCCAGCATTTT. It translates to CASSETGTSNQPQHF.